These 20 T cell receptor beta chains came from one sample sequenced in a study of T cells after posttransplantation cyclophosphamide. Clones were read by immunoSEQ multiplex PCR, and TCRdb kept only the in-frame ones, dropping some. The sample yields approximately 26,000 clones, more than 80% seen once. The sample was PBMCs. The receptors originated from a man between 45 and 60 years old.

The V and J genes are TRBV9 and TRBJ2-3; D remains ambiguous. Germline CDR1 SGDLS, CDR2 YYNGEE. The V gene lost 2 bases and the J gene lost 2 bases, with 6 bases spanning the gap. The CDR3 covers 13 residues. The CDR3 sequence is CASSVGITDTQYF. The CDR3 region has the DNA TGTGCCAGCAGCGTCGGTATCACAGATACGCAGTATTTT.

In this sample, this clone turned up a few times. DNA for the CDR3: TGTGCCAGTAGTTCCCGGGACAGGGTGGGGACTGAAGCTTTCTTT. Protein: CASSSRDRVGTEAFF. The chain uses TRBV19 and TRBJ1-1; 9 bases map to TRBD1. This CDR3 comprises 15 residues. Per germline, CDR1 LNHDA and CDR2 SQIVND (reference sequence). J gave up 5 bases and V 5 bases, and 9 bases lay outside the gene matches.

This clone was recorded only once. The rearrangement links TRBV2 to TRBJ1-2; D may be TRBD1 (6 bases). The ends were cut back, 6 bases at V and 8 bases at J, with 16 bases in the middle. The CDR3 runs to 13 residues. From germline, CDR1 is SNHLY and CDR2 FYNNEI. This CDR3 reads CASRLETGSGYTF. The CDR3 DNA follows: TGTGCCAGCAGACTCGAAACAGGGAGCGGCTACACCTTC.

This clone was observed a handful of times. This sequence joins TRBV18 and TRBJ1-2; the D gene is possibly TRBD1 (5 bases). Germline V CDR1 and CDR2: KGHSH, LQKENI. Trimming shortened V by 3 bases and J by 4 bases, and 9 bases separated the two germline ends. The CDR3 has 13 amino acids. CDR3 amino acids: CASSPNGGYGYTF. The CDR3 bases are TGTGCCAGCTCACCGAACGGGGGCTATGGCTACACCTTC.

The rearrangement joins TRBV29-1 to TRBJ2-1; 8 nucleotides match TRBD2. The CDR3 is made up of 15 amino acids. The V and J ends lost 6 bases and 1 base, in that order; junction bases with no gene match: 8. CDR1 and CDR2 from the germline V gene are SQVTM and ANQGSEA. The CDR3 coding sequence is TGCAGCGTGACTCCTACTAGCGGTTCCTACAATGAGCAGTTCTTC. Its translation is CSVTPTSGSYNEQFF.

CDR3 DNA: TGTGCCAGCAGCCTAACAGGGGCAGGTGAAAAACTGTTTTTT. The encoded protein is CASSLTGAGEKLFF. The rearrangement links TRBV7-9 to TRBJ1-4, with TRBD1 identical over 7 bases. The germline V gene encodes CDR1 SEHNR and CDR2 FQNEAQ (reference sequence). The junction had 7 bases not matched to a gene; V was cut back by 5 bases and J by 7 bases. The CDR3 contains 14 residues.

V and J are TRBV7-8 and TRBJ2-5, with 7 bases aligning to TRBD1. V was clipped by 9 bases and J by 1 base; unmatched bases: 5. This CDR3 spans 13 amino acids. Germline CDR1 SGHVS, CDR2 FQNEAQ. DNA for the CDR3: TGTGCCAGTGGCCGGGACAGCCAAGAGACCCAGTACTTC. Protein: CASGRDSQETQYF.

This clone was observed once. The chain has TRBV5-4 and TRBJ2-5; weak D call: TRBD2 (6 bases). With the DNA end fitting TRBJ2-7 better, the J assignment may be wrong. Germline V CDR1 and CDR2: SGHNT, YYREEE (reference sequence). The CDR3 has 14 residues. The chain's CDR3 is CASSSQGGPYEQYF. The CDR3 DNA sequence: TGTGCCAGCAGCTCTCAGGGAGGCCCCTACGAGCAGTACTTC.

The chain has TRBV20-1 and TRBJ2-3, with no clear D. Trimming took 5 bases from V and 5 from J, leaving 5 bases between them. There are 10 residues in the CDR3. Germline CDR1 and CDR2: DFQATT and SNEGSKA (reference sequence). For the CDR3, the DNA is TGCAGTGCTCCCCGAGATACGCAGTATTTT. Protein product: CSAPRDTQYF.

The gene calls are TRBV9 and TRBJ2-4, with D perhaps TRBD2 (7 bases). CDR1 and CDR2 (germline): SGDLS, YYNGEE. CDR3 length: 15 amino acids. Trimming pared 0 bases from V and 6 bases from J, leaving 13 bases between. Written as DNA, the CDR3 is TGTGCCAGCAGCGTAGGGGGGGGCCAGGCAAACATTCAGTACTTC. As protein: CASSVGGGQANIQYF.

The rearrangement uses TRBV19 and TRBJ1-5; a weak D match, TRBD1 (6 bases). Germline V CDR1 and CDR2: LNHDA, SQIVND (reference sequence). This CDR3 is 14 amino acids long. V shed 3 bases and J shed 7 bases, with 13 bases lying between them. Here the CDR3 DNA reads TGTGCCAGTAGTATGCAGGGGTCGTGGCAGCCCCAGCATTTT. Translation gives CASSMQGSWQPQHF.

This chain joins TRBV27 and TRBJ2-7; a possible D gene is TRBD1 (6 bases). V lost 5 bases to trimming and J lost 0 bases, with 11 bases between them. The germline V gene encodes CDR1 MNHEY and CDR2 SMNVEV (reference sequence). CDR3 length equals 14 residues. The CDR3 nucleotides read TGTGCCAGCAGTAGACAGGCACCCTCCTACGAGCAGTACTTC. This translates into CASSRQAPSYEQYF.

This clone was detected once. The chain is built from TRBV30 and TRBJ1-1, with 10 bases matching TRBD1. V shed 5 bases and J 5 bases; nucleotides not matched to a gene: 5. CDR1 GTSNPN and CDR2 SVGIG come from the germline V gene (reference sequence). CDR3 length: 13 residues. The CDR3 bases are TGTGCCTGGGACCGGGGACAGGGGACTGAAGCTTTCTTT. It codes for CAWDRGQGTEAFF.

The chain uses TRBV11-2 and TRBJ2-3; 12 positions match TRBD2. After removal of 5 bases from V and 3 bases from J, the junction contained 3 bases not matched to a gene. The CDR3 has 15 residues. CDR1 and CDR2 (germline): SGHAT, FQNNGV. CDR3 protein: CASSRTSGITDTQYF. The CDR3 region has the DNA TGTGCCAGCAGCCGGACTAGCGGGATTACAGATACGCAGTATTTT.

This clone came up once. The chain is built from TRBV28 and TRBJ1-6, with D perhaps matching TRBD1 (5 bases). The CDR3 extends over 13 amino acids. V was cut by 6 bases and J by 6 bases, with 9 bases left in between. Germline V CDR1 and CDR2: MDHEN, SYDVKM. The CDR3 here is CASSRDSNSPLHF. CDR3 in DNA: TGTGCCAGCAGCCGAGACAGTAATTCACCCCTCCACTTT.

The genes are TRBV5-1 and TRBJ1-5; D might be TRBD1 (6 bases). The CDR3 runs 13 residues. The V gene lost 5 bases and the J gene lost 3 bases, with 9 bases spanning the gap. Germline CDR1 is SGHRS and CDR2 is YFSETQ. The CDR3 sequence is CASRDSPNQPQHF. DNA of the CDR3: TGCGCCAGCAGGGACAGCCCCAATCAGCCCCAGCATTTT. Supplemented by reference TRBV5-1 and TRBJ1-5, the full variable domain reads KAGVTQTPRYLIKTRGQQVTLSCSPISGHRSVSWYQQTPGQGLQFLFEYFSETQRNKGNFPGRFSGRQFSNSRSEMNVSTLELGDSALYLCASRDSPNQPQHFGDGTRLSIL.

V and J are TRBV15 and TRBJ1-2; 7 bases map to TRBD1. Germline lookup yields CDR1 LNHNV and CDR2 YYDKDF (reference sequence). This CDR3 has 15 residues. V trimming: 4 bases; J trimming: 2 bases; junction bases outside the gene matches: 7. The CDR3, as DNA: TGTGCCACCAGCACGTGGGACAGAGGCAACTATGGCTACACCTTC. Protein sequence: CATSTWDRGNYGYTF.

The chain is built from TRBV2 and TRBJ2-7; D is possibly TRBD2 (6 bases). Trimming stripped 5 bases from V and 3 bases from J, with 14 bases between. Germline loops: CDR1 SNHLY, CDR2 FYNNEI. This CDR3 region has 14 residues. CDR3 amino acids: CASSIGGLLYEQYF. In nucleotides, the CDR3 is TGTGCCAGCAGTATTGGAGGGTTGCTCTACGAGCAGTACTTC. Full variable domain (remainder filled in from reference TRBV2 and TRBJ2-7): EPEVTQTPSHQVTQMGQEVILRCVPISNHLYFYWYRQILGQKVEFLVSFYNNEISEKSEIFDDQFSVERPDGSNFTLKIRSTKLEDSAMYFCASSIGGLLYEQYFGPGTRLTVT.

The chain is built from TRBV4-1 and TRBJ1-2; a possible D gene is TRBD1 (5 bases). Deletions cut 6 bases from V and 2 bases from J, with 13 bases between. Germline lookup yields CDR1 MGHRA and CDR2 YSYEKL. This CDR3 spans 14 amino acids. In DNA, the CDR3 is TGCGCCAGCAGGGGCCCCCAGGGAAACTATGGCTACACCTTC. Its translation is CASRGPQGNYGYTF.

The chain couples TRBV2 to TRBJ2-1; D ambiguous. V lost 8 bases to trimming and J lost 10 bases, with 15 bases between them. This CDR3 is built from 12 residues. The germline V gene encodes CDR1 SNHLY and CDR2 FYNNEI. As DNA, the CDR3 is TGTGCCAGCGGTTTGTGGCCCCAGGAGCAGTTCTTC. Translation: CASGLWPQEQFF.